This T cell receptor beta chain emerged from a study of blood T cell repertoires in COVID-19 (dated by TCRdb to about 2020). General notes on the study: The collaborator samples originated in the United States, Italy and Spain and spanned the acute and convalescent phases of COVID-19. The repertoires were released in a freely available public database intended as a resource for research on the immune response to SARS-CoV-2. The material from the prospective study consisted of cDNA or gDNA derived from T cells, B-cell-depleted T cells, or PBMCs. The dataset comprised deeply sampled blood TCRbeta repertoires from subjects exposed to, actively infected with, or recovered from COVID-19. The samples were drawn from the first 160 participants of the ongoing ImmuneRACE study and from 1,200 or so subjects provided by 6 global collaborators. The sample metadata nearly always contained a de-identified subject ID, COVID-19 status, age in years and sex. Where available, HLA class I and class II types were obtained from metadata supplied by the sample provider rather than from assay-based typing.

Remarks on this clone: Its antigen is not yet known. Base qualities were left out, and no much larger clone turns up one base away.

Trimming takes 5 bases off V and 7 bases off J; junction bases not matched to a gene: 2. Looking up the germline V gene yields CDR1 SGHAT and CDR2 FQNNGV. The CDR3 covers 13 residues, taking in both the cysteine and the phenylalanine. Only the CDR3 part of the read is kept: 39 bases, read in frame from the first base. The paper as a whole reports these results and caveats: The amount of clinical and demographic metadata varied by source and participant and was provided uncurated.

Collaborating institutions collected whole blood in K2EDTA tubes following their own protocols. For TCRbeta analysis, collaborators shipped samples as frozen whole blood, isolated PBMCs, or DNA extracted from either of those sample types. TCRbeta CDR3 regions were amplified from genomic DNA using the immunoSEQ Assay, a bias-controlled multiplex PCR. The authors' pipeline ran thus. The number of nucleated cells in each sample was estimated from the amplification of reference gene primers within the assay. Sequence reads were collapsed and filtered to measure the absolute abundance of every unique TCRbeta CDR3 rearrangement. For each sample, productive Simpson clonality was calculated as the square root of Simpson's diversity index over productive rearrangements. Held by TCRdb, this immuneACCESS table contains in-frame sequences only and omits some clones. Under half of the omission traces to an unresolved V gene where checked; the cause of the rest is unknown. The DNA was the basis for D and trimming; V, J and clone size are from that table. Here the sample has about 200,000 clones; around 80% occur a single time. Together, the top ten hold 4.5% to 7% of the sample.

This clonotype was obtained from a woman in her 70s with acute or convalescent COVID-19. The V gene is TRBV11-2 and the J gene is TRBJ1-6; TRBD1 matches 7 bases in the middle. Sequencing used peripheral blood. The CDR3 region: CASSQQGNSPLHF. In nucleotide form, the sequence is TGTGCCAGCAGCCAACAGGGGAATTCACCCCTCCACTTT.